This TCR beta chain was recovered during a study of CXCR3-negative and CXCR3-positive naive CD8 T cells. CDR1 and CDR2 from the germline V gene are SGHTA and FQGNSA. CDR3 length: 14 amino acids. UMI-labeled 5' RACE yielded the TRB cDNA libraries. TCRdb re-called the 5' RACE reads; every CDR3 protein appears as one record, without DNA. The sample yields 100,000 to 150,000 distinct CDR3 sequences, of which the top ten take up approximately 0.46%. This TCR was recovered from a human donor in good health. Some clones in this sample may be carry-over from other donors' samples. The sample consisted of naive CXCR3- CD8+ T cells from blood. Subset noted: CD45RO-CCR7+CD27+CD95- naive CD8+ T cells lacking CXCR3 (TNR3-). The V call is TRBV7-2, the J call TRBJ2-7; TCRdb outputs TRBD1, but without DNA this stays unchecked. CDR3 residues: CASSPPVGRYEQYF.